Following are 30 T cell receptor beta chains from one sample sequenced in a study of shared clonotypes between healthy human individuals. Assay used: immunoSEQ multiplex PCR; TCRdb lists only in-frame clones, some missing. The sample has roughly 200,000 clones; approximately 62% are singletons. Sequencing was carried out using memory CD4+ T cells sorted from blood. Sample subset: CD45RA-negative fraction. These receptors came from a man aged 25 to 40 in good health.

The chain joins TRBV19 to TRBJ2-1; TRBD1 aligns across 8 bases. Germline values: CDR1 LNHDA, CDR2 SQIVND (reference sequence). The CDR3 has 12 residues. Unmatched junction bases numbered 2, after V lost 7 bases and J lost 6 bases. The CDR3 nucleotides are TGTGCCAGTAACGGACAGGGCAATGAGCAGTTCTTC. Its protein is CASNGQGNEQFF.

This clone was counted only a few times. CDR3 amino acids: CASSWGLAGGGEQFF. The CDR3, as DNA: TGCGCCAGCAGCTGGGGACTAGCGGGAGGTGGTGAGCAGTTCTTC. The chain has TRBV5-1 and TRBJ2-1; TRBD2 agrees at 15 bases. J was trimmed by 9 bases and V by 3 bases; bases with no gene match: 4. CDR1 SGHRS and CDR2 YFSETQ come from the germline V gene. The CDR3 spans 15 residues.

Here the CDR3 reads CASSTSGGLNQPQHF. The CDR3 coding sequence is TGTGCCAGTAGTACCTCCGGGGGGCTCAATCAGCCCCAGCATTTT. The V call is TRBV19, the J call TRBJ1-5; possibly TRBD1 for D (6 bases). V was trimmed by 4 bases and J by 3 bases, leaving 13 bases between them. Germline CDR1 and CDR2: LNHDA and SQIVND (reference sequence). The CDR3 contains 15 residues.

V is TRBV6-1 and J is TRBJ2-7; TRBD2 might be the D (6 bases). Germline values: CDR1 MNHNS, CDR2 SASEGT. The ends were cut back, 5 bases at V and 3 bases at J, with 17 bases in the middle. The CDR3 consists of 15 residues. Here the CDR3 reads CASSPKGGGFYEQYF. The CDR3 DNA reads TGTGCCAGCAGTCCCAAGGGTGGGGGGTTCTACGAGCAGTACTTC.

This chain connects TRBV27 to TRBJ2-7, with D hard to call. V was shortened by 8 bases and J by 2 bases, with 10 bases between the two germline ends. Germline V lookup: CDR1 MNHEY, CDR2 SMNVEV (reference sequence). The CDR3 is made up of 12 amino acids. The CDR3 is CASSPYAYEQYF. The DNA for the CDR3 is TGTGCCAGCTCCCCGTATGCCTACGAGCAGTACTTC.

This clone was seen a few times. CDR3 amino acids: CSASMAGQGTEAFF. Written as DNA, the CDR3 is TGCAGCGCCTCCATGGCCGGACAGGGGACTGAAGCTTTCTTT. The V gene is TRBV29-1, the J gene TRBJ1-1; TRBD1 aligns across 9 bases. Losses at the gene ends were 7 bases for V and 5 bases for J; bases not matched to a gene: 11. In germline, CDR1 is SQVTM, CDR2 ANQGSEA. The CDR3 consists of 14 residues.

This clone was detected once. The chain has TRBV6-5 and TRBJ1-4, with no clear D. The germline V gene encodes CDR1 MNHEY and CDR2 SVGAGI. Trimming pared 5 bases from V and 0 bases from J, leaving 10 bases between. This CDR3 is built from 15 residues. The CDR3 reads CASSPKGPTNEKLFF. The DNA of the CDR3 is TGTGCCAGCAGTCCGAAGGGCCCAACTAATGAAAAACTGTTTTTT.

With regard to this clone: The sample holds other DNA sequences that translate to the same CDR3. This sequence joins TRBV5-6 and TRBJ2-1; maybe TRBD1 (6 bases). The CDR3 totals 15 residues. V lost 0 bases to trimming and J lost 2 bases, with 9 bases between them. Germline V gene lookup returns CDR1 SGHDT and CDR2 YYEEEE. The CDR3 loop is CASSLGGLTYNEQFF. The CDR3 bases are TGTGCCAGCAGCTTGGGGGGGCTCACCTACAATGAGCAGTTCTTC.

This sequence joins TRBV6-5 and TRBJ2-1; TRBD2 agrees at 9 bases. The V and J ends lost 8 bases and 9 bases, in that order; junction bases with no gene match: 11. CDR3 length equals 14 residues. Germline V CDR1 and CDR2: MNHEY, SVGAGI. The CDR3 here is CASQLAGGPSEQFF. DNA for the CDR3: TGTGCCAGCCAGCTTGCGGGAGGGCCCAGTGAGCAGTTCTTC.

The chain carries TRBV5-1 and TRBJ2-7; a possible D gene is TRBD2 (5 bases). The CDR3 runs 14 residues. Germline loops: CDR1 SGHRS, CDR2 YFSETQ. The germline V and J ends were trimmed by 1 base and 6 bases, with 14 bases remaining between them. The CDR3 here is CASSLTGELGEQYF. The CDR3 nucleotides read TGCGCCAGCAGCTTGACCGGGGAATTGGGCGAGCAGTACTTC.

The V call is TRBV6-1, the J call TRBJ2-3, with D possibly TRBD1 on 5 matching bases. Germline V lookup: CDR1 MNHNS, CDR2 SASEGT. V was clipped by 0 bases and J by 4 bases, with 14 bases between them. The CDR3 has 16 residues. The CDR3 spells CASSEARGRAADTQYF. Here the CDR3 DNA reads TGTGCCAGCAGTGAAGCGCGCGGCAGGGCGGCAGATACGCAGTATTTT.

This clone turned up a few times. The chain carries TRBV10-3 and TRBJ2-7, with TRBD2 matching over 13 bases. Germline values: CDR1 ENHRY, CDR2 SYGVKD. The CDR3 sequence is 18 residues long. J was trimmed by 6 bases and V by 6 bases; bases with no gene match: 17. Written as DNA, the CDR3 is TGTGCCATCAGAGGAACTAGCGGGAGGGATACCTACGAGGGCGAGCAGTACTTC. Protein: CAIRGTSGRDTYEGEQYF.

This chain uses TRBV5-1 with TRBJ2-3; TRBD2 aligns across 8 bases. This CDR3 spans 16 amino acids. The junction had 3 bases not matched to a gene; V was cut back by 0 bases and J by 0 bases. Germline V gene lookup returns CDR1 SGHRS and CDR2 YFSETQ. CDR3 in amino acids: CASSLDPGGSTDTQYF. The CDR3 DNA follows: TGCGCCAGCAGCTTGGACCCGGGAGGGAGCACAGATACGCAGTATTTT.

This clone was counted between two and nine times. J is TRBJ2-7 and V is TRBV7-9; 7 bases are shared with TRBD1. Germline-derived CDR1 and CDR2 are SEHNR and FQNEAQ (reference sequence). Trimming removed 5 bases from V and 1 base from J; junction bases left unmatched: 5. This CDR3 spans 14 amino acids. DNA of the CDR3: TGTGCCAGCAGCCCTAAACAGGGGTCCTACGAGCAGTACTTC. Translation gives CASSPKQGSYEQYF.

V usage is TRBV5-1 and J usage is TRBJ1-2; D not resolved. With 4 bases removed from V and 8 bases from J, the gap between germline ends came to 15 bases. This CDR3 contains 13 residues. The germline V gene encodes CDR1 SGHRS and CDR2 YFSETQ. The CDR3 is CASSIPGSRGYTF. The CDR3 coding sequence is TGCGCCAGCAGCATACCGGGCTCTAGGGGCTACACCTTC.

The chain couples TRBV6-6 to TRBJ2-1; TRBD2 matches at 10 bases. J was trimmed by 5 bases and V by 8 bases; bases with no gene match: 9. Germline-derived CDR1 and CDR2 are MNHNY and SVGAGI (reference sequence). This CDR3 is built from 15 residues. For the CDR3, the DNA is TGTGCCAGCGGGGATAGCGGGAGGTGGGACAATGAGCAGTTCTTC. Translation: CASGDSGRWDNEQFF.

This clone has a handful of counts. The V gene is TRBV9, the J gene TRBJ2-1; TRBD2 matches 10 bases. The V and J ends lost 0 bases and 5 bases, in that order; junction bases with no gene match: 5. The germline CDR1 and CDR2 sequences are SGDLS and YYNGEE. The CDR3 totals 16 residues. In DNA form, the CDR3 reads TGTGCCAGCAGCGTAGGTAGTAGCGGGGGGAACAATGAGCAGTTCTTC. This codes for CASSVGSSGGNNEQFF.

V and J are TRBV6-1 and TRBJ2-3, with 11 positions matching TRBD2. Germline V CDR1 and CDR2: MNHNS, SASEGT. V shed 3 bases, J shed 7 bases, and the junction held 3 bases outside the gene matches. There are 14 residues in the CDR3. The CDR3 DNA is TGTGCCAGCAGTGATAGCGGGAGGGGAAATACGCAGTATTTT. Translated: CASSDSGRGNTQYF.

This chain uses TRBV5-6 with TRBJ2-1, with TRBD2 matching 9 bases. V shed 0 bases and J 0 bases; nucleotides not matched to a gene: 1. The CDR3 has 16 amino acids. Germline assignment: CDR1 SGHDT and CDR2 YYEEEE. This chain's CDR3 is CASSLASGNSYNEQFF. CDR3 nucleotide sequence: TGTGCCAGCAGCTTGGCTAGCGGGAACTCCTACAATGAGCAGTTCTTC.

This chain uses TRBV11-1 with TRBJ1-1; D perhaps matches TRBD1 (5 bases). Trimming shortened V by 5 bases and J by 3 bases, and 16 bases separated the two germline ends. The CDR3 extends over 15 amino acids. The germline V gene encodes CDR1 SGHAT and CDR2 FQDESV (reference sequence). The CDR3 DNA sequence: TGTGCCAGCAGCCGACTATTAGGGACGGACACTGAAGCTTTCTTT. Encoded protein: CASSRLLGTDTEAFF.

The CDR3 nucleotides are TGCGCCAGCAGCCCCGGAACCGGGGAGCTGTTTTTT. Its translation is CASSPGTGELFF. This chain links TRBV4-3 with TRBJ2-2, with unresolved D. The CDR3 spans 12 residues. Trimming shortened V by 4 bases and J by 5 bases, and 5 bases separated the two germline ends. CDR1 and CDR2 (germline): LGHNA, YSLEER.

The rearrangement links TRBV27 to TRBJ2-1; 9 bases line up with TRBD2. The germline CDR1 and CDR2 sequences are MNHEY and SMNVEV (reference sequence). After removal of 4 bases from V and 4 bases from J, the junction contained 11 bases not matched to a gene. The CDR3 runs 17 residues. The CDR3 DNA sequence: TGTGCCAGCAGTTCCCTGTTAGCGGGAGTAGGATACAATGAGCAGTTCTTC. Translation gives CASSSLLAGVGYNEQFF.

The chain carries TRBV7-6 and TRBJ2-7, with D possibly being TRBD1 (6 bases). This CDR3 is built from 15 residues. Germline assignment: CDR1 SGHVS and CDR2 FNYEAQ. Trimming took off 5 bases at V and 4 bases at J, with 18 bases between the two ends. The CDR3 nucleotides are TGTGCCAGCAGCCCTGGACAGCGAGGCGGGTACGAGCAGTACTTC. This gives the protein CASSPGQRGGYEQYF. The full variable domain, its missing parts supplied by reference TRBV7-6 and TRBJ2-7, is GAGVSQSPRYKVTKRGQDVALRCDPISGHVSLYWYRQALGQGPEFLTYFNYEAQQDKSGLPNDRFSAERPEGSISTLTIQRTEQRDSAMYRCASSPGQRGGYEQYFGPGTRLTVT.

The chain couples TRBV11-2 to TRBJ2-1; TRBD2 matches 8 bases. V shed 0 bases, J shed 6 bases, and the junction held 1 base outside the gene matches. This CDR3 has 14 residues. CDR1 and CDR2 from the germline V gene are SGHAT and FQNNGV. Here the CDR3 DNA reads TGTGCCAGCAGCTTAGATGGGACTAGCAATGAGCAGTTCTTC. Its translation is CASSLDGTSNEQFF.

The rearrangement joins TRBV5-1 to TRBJ2-1; 14 bases align to TRBD2. CDR3 length: 15 residues. With 4 bases clipped from V and 9 bases from J, the junction kept 6 bases outside the gene matches. CDR1 and CDR2 from the germline V gene are SGHRS and YFSETQ. CDR3 residues: CASSQGLAGDSEQFF. In nucleotides, the CDR3 is TGCGCCAGCAGCCAGGGACTAGCGGGAGACTCTGAGCAGTTCTTC.

This chain uses TRBV20-1 with TRBJ2-5; D call uncertain. CDR3 length: 10 amino acids. V was trimmed by 7 bases and J by 1 base, leaving 4 bases between them. Germline CDR1 DFQATT, CDR2 SNEGSKA (reference sequence). The chain's CDR3 is CSGSQETQYF. The CDR3 nucleotides read TGCAGTGGCTCCCAAGAGACCCAGTACTTC.

The chain links TRBV11-3 to TRBJ2-3, with D possibly being TRBD1 (6 bases). CDR3 length: 16 amino acids. Between the trimmed V and J ends, which lost 5 bases and 4 bases, there was a span of 19 bases. In germline, CDR1 is SGHNT, CDR2 YENEEA. This chain's CDR3 is CASSRGQGYQADTQYF. The CDR3 region has the DNA TGTGCCAGCAGCCGGGGCCAGGGGTACCAGGCAGATACGCAGTATTTT.

The chain combines TRBV18 with TRBJ1-2; D gene uncertain. This CDR3 is 13 amino acids long. In germline, CDR1 is KGHSH, CDR2 LQKENI. The V gene lost 6 bases and the J gene lost 6 bases, with 14 bases spanning the gap. CDR3 sequence: CASSYQNTHGYTF. CDR3 DNA sequence: TGTGCCAGCTCTTACCAAAATACTCATGGCTACACCTTC.

This clone was counted a few times. Other DNA sequences in this sample translate to the same CDR3. The rearrangement links TRBV28 to TRBJ1-1; D possibly corresponds to TRBD1 (5 bases). Per germline, CDR1 MDHEN and CDR2 SYDVKM. Trimming removed 6 bases at V and 0 bases at J, with 11 bases between. CDR3 length: 14 residues. The CDR3 reads CASSPGALNTEAFF. CDR3 DNA sequence: TGTGCCAGCAGCCCTGGGGCATTGAACACTGAAGCTTTCTTT.

This clone occurred once. The rearrangement links TRBV2 to TRBJ2-7; 9 bases line up with TRBD2. V lost 6 bases, J lost 5 bases, and 5 bases stayed unmatched. The CDR3 consists of 13 residues. The germline V gene has CDR1 SNHLY and CDR2 FYNNEI. Here the CDR3 reads CASRAGGVDEQYF. CDR3 DNA sequence: TGTGCCAGCAGAGCGGGAGGCGTCGACGAGCAGTACTTC. Full variable domain (rest looked up from reference TRBV2 and TRBJ2-7): EPEVTQTPSHQVTQMGQEVILRCVPISNHLYFYWYRQILGQKVEFLVSFYNNEISEKSEIFDDQFSVERPDGSNFTLKIRSTKLEDSAMYFCASRAGGVDEQYFGPGTRLTVT.